This T cell receptor beta chain was recovered during a study of blood T cell repertoires in COVID-19. Across the study: The origin of the acute and convalescent COVID-19 samples was the United States, Italy and Spain.

This table comes from immunoSEQ multiplex PCR, and its TCRdb copy is limited to in-frame clones, with some not included. Among roughly 190,000 clones listed, about 81% were seen once. Sequencing was done on a sample of PBMCs or T cells enriched from blood (not recorded which). The TCR was taken from a woman aged 25-40 years who had recovered from COVID-19.

DNA for the CDR3: TGTGCCGGCCGGGACAGGCGTCACAATGAGCAGTTCTTC. As protein: CAGRDRRHNEQFF. This chain joins TRBV28 and TRBJ2-1; 8 nucleotides agree with TRBD1. The trim removed 11 bases at V and 5 bases at J, leaving 8 bases unmatched. CDR1 and CDR2 (germline): MDHEN, SYDVKM. The CDR3 is made up of 13 amino acids.